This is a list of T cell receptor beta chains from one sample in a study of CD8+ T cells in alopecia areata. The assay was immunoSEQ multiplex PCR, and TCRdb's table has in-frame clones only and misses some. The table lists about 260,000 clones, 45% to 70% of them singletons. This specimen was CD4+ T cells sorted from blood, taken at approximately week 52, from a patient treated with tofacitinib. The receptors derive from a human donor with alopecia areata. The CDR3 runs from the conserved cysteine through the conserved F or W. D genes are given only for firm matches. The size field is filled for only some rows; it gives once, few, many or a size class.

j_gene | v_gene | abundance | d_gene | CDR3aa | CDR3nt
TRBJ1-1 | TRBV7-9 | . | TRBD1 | CASSSGQAMNTEAFF | TGTGCCAGCAGCTCCGGACAGGCCATGAACACTGAAGCTTTCTTT
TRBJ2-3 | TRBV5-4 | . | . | CASSLFRGGGTDTQYF | TGTGCCAGCAGCTTGTTTCGGGGTGGAGGCACAGATACGCAGTATTTT
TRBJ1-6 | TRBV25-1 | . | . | CASSEFVGNSPLHF | TGTGCCAGCAGTGAATTTGTGGGTAATTCACCCCTCCACTTT
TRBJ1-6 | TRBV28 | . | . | CASSTALDSRNWDSPLHF | TGTGCCAGCAGCACGGCCCTCGACAGCCGCAATTGGGATTCACCCCTCCACTTT
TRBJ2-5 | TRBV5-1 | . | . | CASSERETQYF | TGCGCCAGCAGCGAGCGGGAGACCCAGTACTTC
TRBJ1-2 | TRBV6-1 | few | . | CASSEAPSFGGYGYTF | TGTGCCAGCAGTGAAGCCCCCTCATTTGGCGGCTATGGCTACACCTTC
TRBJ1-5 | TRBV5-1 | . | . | CASSLAGNQPQHF | TGCGCCAGCAGCTTGGCAGGGAATCAGCCCCAGCATTTT
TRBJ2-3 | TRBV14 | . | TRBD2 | CASSQVPLSGGPTDTQYF | TGTGCCAGCAGCCAAGTGCCCCTTAGCGGGGGGCCCACAGATACGCAGTATTTT
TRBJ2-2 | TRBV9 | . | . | CASSVDSFGTGELFF | TGTGCCAGCAGCGTAGACTCCTTCGGCACCGGGGAGCTGTTTTTT
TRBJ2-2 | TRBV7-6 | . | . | CASSSLQGWDTGELFF | TGTGCCAGCAGCTCCCTGCAGGGGTGGGACACCGGGGAGCTGTTTTTT
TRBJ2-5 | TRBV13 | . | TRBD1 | CASSVGTGVMYQETQYF | TGTGCCAGCAGTGTCGGGACAGGGGTGATGTACCAAGAGACCCAGTACTTC
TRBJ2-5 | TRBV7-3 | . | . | CASSPNKGAETQYF | TGTGCCAGCAGCCCCAACAAGGGCGCGGAGACCCAGTACTTC
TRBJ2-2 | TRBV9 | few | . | CASRRASGELFF | TGTGCCAGCAGGCGTGCGTCCGGGGAGCTGTTTTTT
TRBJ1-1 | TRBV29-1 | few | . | CSGLNTEAFF | TGCAGCGGGTTAAACACTGAAGCTTTCTTT
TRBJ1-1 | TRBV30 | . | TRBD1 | CAWVEDRGWDTEAFF | TGTGCCTGGGTAGAGGACAGGGGCTGGGACACTGAAGCTTTCTTT
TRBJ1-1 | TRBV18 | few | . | CASSPRESTNTEAFF | TGTGCCAGCTCACCACGGGAGTCAACGAACACTGAAGCTTTCTTT
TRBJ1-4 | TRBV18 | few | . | CASSRGIDEKLFF | TGTGCCAGCTCACGTGGCATTGATGAAAAACTGTTTTTT
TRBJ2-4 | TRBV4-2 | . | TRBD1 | CASSQDTGQGAKNIQYF | TGTGCCAGCAGCCAAGATACCGGACAGGGGGCCAAAAACATTCAGTACTTC
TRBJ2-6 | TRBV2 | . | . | CASSPLSGANVLTF | TGTGCCAGCAGTCCCCTGAGTGGGGCCAACGTCCTGACTTTC
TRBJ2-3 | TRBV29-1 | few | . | CSVERPGLPADTQYF | TGCAGCGTTGAAAGACCGGGACTCCCAGCAGATACGCAGTATTTT
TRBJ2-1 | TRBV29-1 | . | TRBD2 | CSVLGLAEAYNEQFF | TGCAGCGTTCTTGGACTAGCGGAAGCCTACAATGAGCAGTTCTTC